These 3 T cell receptor beta chains came from one sample sequenced in a study of T cells in Graves' hyperthyroidism and ophthalmopathy. The TCR beta CDR3 regions underwent amplification using RNA transcripts as the source. The HTBI primer set drove a first-round RT-PCR of the TCR CDR3. MiXCR, applied by TCRdb to the multiplex PCR reads, yields one record per CDR3 protein. The table includes 400,000 to 550,000 distinct CDR3 sequences, over 13% detected once. Sequencing was done on a sample of blood. The receptors stem from a woman between 18 and 30 years old with Graves' hyperthyroidism.

There are many counts of this clonotype. The chain uses TRBV30 and TRBJ1-2; a weak D match, TRBD1 (6 bases). Per germline, CDR1 GTSNPN and CDR2 SVGIG (reference sequence). The length of the CDR3 is 11 residues. Trimming stripped 5 bases from V and 10 bases from J, with 14 bases between. The CDR3 sequence is CAWATGMVYTF. The CDR3 nucleotides read TGTGCCTGGGCGACAGGAATGGTCTACACCTTC.

This clonotype was recorded at least ten times. The chain couples TRBV6-2 or TRBV6-3 to TRBJ2-5; possible D gene TRBD1, 6 bases. The CDR3 contains 14 residues. The germline CDR1 and CDR2 sequences are MNHEY and SVGEGT. The V end lost 6 bases, the J end lost 3 bases, and 14 bases lay between the germline ends. Here the CDR3 DNA reads TGTGCCAGCAGCTCAGGGGTCACAAAAGAGACCCAGTACTTC. Translation gives CASSSGVTKETQYF.

About this clonotype: A read error is possible here, since a much larger clone lies one base away. The CDR3 end shows no conserved phenylalanine or tryptophan, and so a read error is likely. CDR3 bases: TGTGCCTGGAGTGTACGACAGTGGGATCAGCCCCAGCATTCT. Amino acid sequence: CAWSVRQWDQPQHS. The chain links TRBV30 to TRBJ1-5, with D maybe TRBD1 (5 bases). This CDR3 comprises 14 residues. Between the trimmed V and J ends, which lost 0 bases and 5 bases, there was a span of 11 bases. The germline V gene encodes CDR1 GTSNPN and CDR2 SVGIG (reference sequence).